This entry describes one T cell receptor beta chain. The antigen is unknown. These data are taken from a study of shared clonotypes between healthy human individuals. Every one of the donors was a Caucasian adult that lived in Nashville, Tennessee. Points from the study as a whole: Genetic and exposure-history diversity was limited by the small donor number. Incomplete sequencing of sorted subsets was indicated by rarefaction despite large depth.

The assay was carried out at the deep level. This table comes from immunoSEQ multiplex PCR, and its TCRdb copy is limited to in-frame clones, with some not included. Of around 180,000 clones in the sample, 90% to 95% are singletons; the top ten hold about 0.07%. CDR3 length: 14 amino acids. The V gene's germline CDR1 is SQVTM and CDR2 ANQGSEA. V lost 4 bases to trimming and J lost 2 bases, with 12 bases between them. Sequencing input: naive CD4+ T cells sorted from blood. Stated subset: CD45RA+ positively selected. The source is a woman under 40 in good health. The chain couples TRBV29-1 to TRBJ1-5, with D perhaps TRBD1 (5 bases). CDR3 residues: CSVGTDRGNQPQHF. CDR3 in DNA: TGCAGCGTTGGCACAGACAGAGGCAATCAGCCCCAGCATTTT.